Listed here are 14 T cell receptor beta chains from one sample, sequenced in a study of regulatory and conventional T cells in RAG deficiency. Clones were sequenced by immunoSEQ multiplex PCR, and TCRdb holds only the in-frame ones, with some missing. The table shows tens of thousands of clones, with about 90% occurring only once. Genomic DNA came from blood regulatory T cells gated CD4+ CD25-high CD127-low. This sample also belongs to another study, concerning regulatory T cells. That study adds: Amplification used 52 TRBV primers and 13 TRBJ primers.

Input material: Tregs sorted from blood. Source of these receptors: a human donor in good health.

V and J are TRBV5-6 and TRBJ1-1, with no clear D. V lost 2 bases, J lost 6 bases, and 14 bases lay in between. This CDR3 has 14 amino acids. The germline CDR1 and CDR2 sequences are SGHDT and YYEEEE. CDR3 loop: CASSFRRVRSEAFF. CDR3 DNA: TGTGCCAGCAGCTTCCGTAGGGTAAGGTCTGAAGCTTTCTTT.

This chain connects TRBV6-6 to TRBJ1-2, with unresolved D. CDR3 length: 13 residues. The V end lost 4 bases, the J end lost 1 base, and 7 bases lay between the germline ends. In germline, CDR1 is MNHNY, CDR2 SVGAGI (reference sequence). In DNA, the CDR3 is TGTGCCAGCAGTTCCGGCGATAACTATGGCTACACCTTC. Translated, it gives CASSSGDNYGYTF.

The V and J genes are TRBV5-1 and TRBJ1-2; D perhaps matches TRBD1 (5 bases). The V end lost 0 bases, the J end lost 4 bases, and 10 bases lay between the germline ends. The CDR3 extends over 14 amino acids. CDR1 SGHRS and CDR2 YFSETQ come from the germline V gene. CDR3 region: CASSLEGFGYGYTF. CDR3 DNA sequence: TGCGCCAGCAGCTTGGAGGGGTTTGGCTATGGCTACACCTTC.

Concerning this clone itself: Compared with germline, one end of the junction differs, possibly owing to a read error. This CDR3 is CASSSCRWLKDLWLPF. For the CDR3, the DNA is TGTGCCAGCAGTTCTTGTCGTTGGCTGAAAGACCTATGGCTACCCTTC. V and J are TRBV27 and TRBJ1-2, with D unclear. The germline CDR1 and CDR2 sequences are MNHEY and SMNVEV (reference sequence). The CDR3 length is 16 residues.

The J gene is TRBJ1-5, the V gene TRBV27; the D is unclear. CDR1 is MNHEY and CDR2 is SMNVEV in the germline V gene (reference sequence). V shed 0 bases and J shed 4 bases, with 4 bases lying between them. The length of the CDR3 is 13 residues. The CDR3 region has the DNA TGTGCCAGCAGTTTATCAGGGAATCAGCCCCAGCATTTT. This gives the protein CASSLSGNQPQHF.

The J gene is TRBJ2-2, the V gene TRBV19, with 12 bases matching TRBD2. The length of the CDR3 is 18 residues. Germline V CDR1 and CDR2: LNHDA, SQIVND (reference sequence). V dropped 10 bases and J dropped 6; count of bases not matched to a gene: 18. The CDR3 sequence is CATRKRTSGKTNSGELFF. CDR3 DNA: TGTGCCACCCGCAAGAGGACTAGCGGGAAAACAAACTCCGGGGAGCTGTTTTTT.

The chain combines TRBV4-1 with TRBJ1-2; 9 nucleotides agree with TRBD1. V shed 1 base, J shed 5 bases, and the junction held 11 bases outside the gene matches. This CDR3 is 17 amino acids long. Germline V gene data show CDR1 as MGHRA and CDR2 as YSYEKL. CDR3 DNA sequence: TGCGCCAGCAGCCAAGGGAGGGACAGGGCCCGCCGGTATGGCTACACCTTC. As protein: CASSQGRDRARRYGYTF.

The chain has TRBV29-1 and TRBJ2-1; D is perhaps TRBD2 (5 bases). CDR3 size: 14 residues. Per the germline V gene, CDR1 is SQVTM and CDR2 is ANQGSEA. Trimming removed 7 bases from V and 0 bases from J, with 13 bases in between. The CDR3 bases are TGCAGCGGGACTCAGCCGTTCTCCTACAATGAGCAGTTCTTC. The encoded protein is CSGTQPFSYNEQFF.

This chain joins TRBV28 and TRBJ1-2; unclear D gene. The germline V gene encodes CDR1 MDHEN and CDR2 SYDVKM. Trimming pared 1 base from V and 1 base from J, leaving 7 bases between. This CDR3 comprises 14 residues. DNA for the CDR3: TGTGCCAGCAGTTTATTTCAGGTTAACTATGGCTACACCTTC. It is translated as CASSLFQVNYGYTF.

The chain combines TRBV5-1 with TRBJ2-5; D is unclear. Trimming left V 0 bases short and J 4 bases short, with 7 bases between. This CDR3 is built from 13 residues. The germline CDR1 and CDR2 sequences are SGHRS and YFSETQ. CDR3 DNA: TGCGCCAGCAGCTTGGGACTTATAGAGACCCAGTACTTC. Its protein is CASSLGLIETQYF.

This chain uses TRBV27 with TRBJ2-6, with D possibly being TRBD1 (5 bases). This CDR3 is 14 amino acids long. V lost 5 bases, J lost 4 bases, and 9 bases lay in between. Germline CDR1 and CDR2: MNHEY and SMNVEV (reference sequence). The CDR3, as DNA: TGTGCCAGCAGTGGCCGACAGGGGGCCAACGTCCTGACTTTC. Translation gives CASSGRQGANVLTF.

The gene calls are TRBV6-5 and TRBJ2-7; TRBD1 might be the D (6 bases). The ends were cut back, 0 bases at V and 6 bases at J, with 15 bases in the middle. The germline V gene encodes CDR1 MNHEY and CDR2 SVGAGI. This CDR3 contains 15 residues. The CDR3 sequence: CASSYSTGNNGEQYF. CDR3 in DNA: TGTGCCAGCAGTTACTCAACAGGGAATAACGGCGAGCAGTACTTC.

This chain connects TRBV2 to TRBJ2-7, with 8 bases that match TRBD1. The CDR3 totals 14 residues. CDR1 SNHLY and CDR2 FYNNEI come from the germline V gene. Germline trimming cut 2 bases from V and 4 bases from J; bases unmatched to any gene: 4. CDR3 residues: CASSEQGANYEQYF. CDR3 nucleotide sequence: TGTGCCAGCAGTGAACAGGGGGCTAATTACGAGCAGTACTTC.

In its sample, this clone was seen once. The rearrangement joins TRBV6-1 to TRBJ1-2, with a tentative D call TRBD1 (6 bases). The CDR3 is 15 residues long. Trimming took off 2 bases at V and 4 bases at J, with 14 bases between the two ends. CDR1 and CDR2 from the germline V gene are MNHNS and SASEGT. CDR3 nucleotide sequence: TGTGCCAGCAGTGAACAACCTGGGGGCGGCTATGGCTACACCTTC. Translating gives CASSEQPGGGYGYTF.